This is a list of T cell receptor beta chains from one sample in a study of shared clonotypes between healthy human individuals. Sequencing used immunoSEQ multiplex PCR; TCRdb keeps in-frame clones, though not all of them. This sample yields a few million clones, of which approximately 95% are seen a single time; approximately 0.4% belongs to the top ten. Sequences were obtained from naive CD4+ T cells from PBMCs. The origin of the receptors is a man younger than 35 in good health. Some clones in this sample may be carry-over from other donors' samples. Both conserved end residues are part of each CDR3.

V	J	CDR3
TRBV30	TRBJ1-2	CAWTPGGGYTF
TRBV7-8	TRBJ2-3	CASSWTFGDTQYF
TRBV18	TRBJ2-2	CASSPPLGTGDTGELFF
TRBV21-1	TRBJ2-7	CASSKVRTVPYEQYF
TRBV7-9	TRBJ2-7	CASSLDGQSYEQYF
TRBV9	TRBJ2-5	CASSVGTGGYETQYF
TRBV10-2	TRBJ2-4	CASLPDLVAKNIQYF
TRBV7-8	TRBJ2-7	CASSWGSRGAYEQYF
TRBV28	TRBJ1-2	CASSLGGIINYGYTF
TRBV18	TRBJ1-1	CASSRQTNTEASF
TRBV18	TRBJ2-7	CASSPPNRGQDYEQYF
TRBV6-1	TRBJ2-1	CASSEVRYNEQFF
TRBV10-3	TRBJ2-3	CAISARAEPLKDTQYF
TRBV4-1	TRBJ2-7	CASSQPGAFGSYEQYF
TRBV5-1	TRBJ1-4	CASSLLSGSVATNEKLFF
TRBV6-4	TRBJ2-1	CASSGQGRAYNEQFF
TRBV7-8	TRBJ2-3	CASSFLAGGTDTQYF
TRBV19	TRBJ1-2	CASSTPGRGNYGYTF
TRBV28	TRBJ1-3	CASSGSRDRVSGGNTIYF
TRBV28	TRBJ2-1	CASRRPYNEQFF
TRBV2	TRBJ1-1	CASSDEGGTEAFF
TRBV14	TRBJ1-2	CASSRVPGKDGYTF
TRBV5-1	TRBJ2-7	CASSLDRQGNEQYF
TRBV7-2	TRBJ2-3	CASSLSGTRGPDTQYF
TRBV6-1	TRBJ1-5	CASSEAYLSSWQPQHF
TRBV4-1	TRBJ2-3	CASSQENRGGTDTQYF
TRBV7-2	.	CASSPGGSYEQYF
TRBV4-3	TRBJ2-2	CASSQGLAGGLSTGELFF
TRBV6-1	TRBJ1-5	CASRDRGQPQHF
TRBV25-1	TRBJ2-7	CASSEARGTYLYEQYF
TRBV5-1	TRBJ2-7	CASSRTGVIYEQYF
TRBV5-1	TRBJ2-1	CASSLIAGGPDNEQFF
TRBV7-2	TRBJ2-3	CASSSGLAPNTQYF
TRBV27	TRBJ2-7	CASRRTTPTYEQYF
TRBV6-5	TRBJ2-1	CASRRAGLLDNEQFF
TRBV6-1	TRBJ2-1	CASSETSGRTYNEQFF
TRBV5-1	TRBJ1-5	CASSPGTGAQPQHF
TRBV5-8	TRBJ2-5	CASSQGRSAGETQYF
TRBV28	TRBJ1-2	CASSRDYGYTF